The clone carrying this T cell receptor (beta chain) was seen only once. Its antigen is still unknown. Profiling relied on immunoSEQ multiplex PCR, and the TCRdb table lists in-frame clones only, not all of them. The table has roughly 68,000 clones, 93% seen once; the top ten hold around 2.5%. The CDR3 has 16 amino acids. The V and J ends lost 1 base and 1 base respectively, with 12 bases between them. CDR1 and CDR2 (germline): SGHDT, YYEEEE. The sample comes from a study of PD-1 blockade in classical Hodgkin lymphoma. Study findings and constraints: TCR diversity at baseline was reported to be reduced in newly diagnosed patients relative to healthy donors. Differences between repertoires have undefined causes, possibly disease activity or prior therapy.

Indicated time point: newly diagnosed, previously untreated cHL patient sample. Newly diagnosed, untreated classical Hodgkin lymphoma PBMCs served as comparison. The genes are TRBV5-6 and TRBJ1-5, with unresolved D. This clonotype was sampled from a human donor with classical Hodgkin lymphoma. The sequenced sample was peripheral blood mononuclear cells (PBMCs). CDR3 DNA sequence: TGTGCCAGCAGCTTGTCATTTTCGACCAGCAATCAGCCCCAGCATTTT. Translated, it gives CASSLSFSTSNQPQHF. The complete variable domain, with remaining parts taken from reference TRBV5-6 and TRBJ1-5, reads DAGVTQSPTHLIKTRGQQVTLRCSPKSGHDTVSWYQQALGQGPQFIFQYYEEEERQRGNFPDRFSGHQFPNYSSELNVNALLLGDSALYLCASSLSFSTSNQPQHFGDGTRLSIL.